This T cell receptor beta chain was found in a study of T cell repertoires in cytomegalovirus infection. About the research overall: An indication of both CMV infection and matching HLA type came from public TCR beta signatures.

TCRdb itself ran the reads through MiXCR, one entry per CDR3 protein. The sample lists about 490,000 distinct CDR3 sequences, around 11% occurring once. Study-level findings and limits: Across the ex vivo response, the dominant clonotypes were HLA-C-restricted CMV-specific TCR beta clonotypes. Carriers of CMV plus the relevant HLA were identified by cumulative public TCR beta family frequency.

From germline, CDR1 is SGDLS and CDR2 YYNGEE. With 1 base removed from V and 4 bases from J, the gap between germline ends came to 8 bases. The CDR3 is 14 amino acids. Details on this clonotype: The antigen remains unidentified.

The source of this sequence is a human donor in good health (CMV status not recorded). Some clones in this sample may be carry-over from other donors' samples. The V call is TRBV9, the J call TRBJ2-2; unclear D gene. The sequenced sample consisted of PBMCs. CDR3 DNA: TGTGCCAGCAGCGTATTAGAAGGCACCGGGGAGCTGTTTTTT. Protein product: CASSVLEGTGELFF.